This T cell receptor beta chain was sequenced for a study of response to subunit inactivated influenza vaccine listed by TCRdb under 2018. At the level of the whole study: To follow how T cells responded to a trivalent subunit inactivated influenza vaccine, the researchers relied on deep quantitative profiling of the T cell receptor repertoire.

About this clonotype itself: Its target antigen remains unknown. No much larger clone exists at a distance of one base, and base qualities are not known.

Overall study outcomes, separate from this receptor: According to the authors, only a limited number of new T cells may be recruited by each seasonal influenza vaccination.

The germline V gene (reference sequence) yields PRHDT for CDR1 and FYEKMQ for CDR2. The CDR3 covers 13 residues, taking in both the cysteine and the phenylalanine. The entry retains the CDR3 DNA only, 39 bases that are in frame from base 1. The V and J ends are trimmed by 2 bases and 5 bases, leaving 9 bases between them. Library preparation was by RT-PCR. Data came from an Illumina HiSeq 2500. The public reads were reprocessed in TCRdb via fastp at Q25 and MiXCR, keeping in-frame beta chains. Entries are consolidated by CDR3 protein sequence, retaining the most common genes and DNA. The sample table shows about 300,000 distinct CDR3 sequences, and 21% are seen once. Roughly 10% of the sample comes from the top ten.

The receptor comes from a man between 50 and 69 years old who received an inactivated influenza vaccine. Donor details come from another sample of the same person, matched by shared clones. Sequences were derived from PBMCs from blood, sampled about 20 months after vaccination. The chain joins TRBV13 to TRBJ2-5, with no confidently assigned D gene. The base sequence is TGTGCCAGCAGCTTAAATGGAGAGGAGACCCAGTACTTC. This is translated as CASSLNGEETQYF.